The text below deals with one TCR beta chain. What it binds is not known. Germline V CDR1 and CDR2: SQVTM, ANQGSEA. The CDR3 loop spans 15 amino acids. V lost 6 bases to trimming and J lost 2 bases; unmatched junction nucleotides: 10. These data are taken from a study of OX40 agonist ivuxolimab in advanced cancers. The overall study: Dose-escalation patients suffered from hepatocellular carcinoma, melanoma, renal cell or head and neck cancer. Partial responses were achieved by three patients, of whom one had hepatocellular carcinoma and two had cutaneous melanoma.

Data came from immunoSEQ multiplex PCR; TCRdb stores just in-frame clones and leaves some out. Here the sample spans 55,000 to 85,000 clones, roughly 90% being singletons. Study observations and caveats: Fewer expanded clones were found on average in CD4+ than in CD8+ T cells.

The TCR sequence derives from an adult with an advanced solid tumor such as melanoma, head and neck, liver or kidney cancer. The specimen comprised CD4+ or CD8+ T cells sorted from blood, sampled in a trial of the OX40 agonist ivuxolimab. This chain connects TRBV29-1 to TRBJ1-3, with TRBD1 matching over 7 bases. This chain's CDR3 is CSVAGTETTGNTIYF. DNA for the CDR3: TGCAGCGTAGCCGGGACAGAGACAACTGGAAACACCATATATTTT.